These T cell receptor beta chains were read from a single sample in a study of shared clonotypes between healthy human individuals. TCRdb's table, derived via immunoSEQ multiplex PCR, lists solely in-frame clones and lacks some. The repertoire holds about 180,000 clones, with just under 95% as singletons. Sequencing was performed on naive CD4+ T cells sorted from blood. The receptor source for this set is a woman under 40 in good health. Both conserved end residues are part of each CDR3. The order of the fields is V gene, clone size, J gene, D gene, CDR3 protein, CDR3 DNA. A D gene is named only where the DNA matches it firmly. Part of the rows lack a size; the others show once, few, many or a class for expanded clones.

TRBV5-1	few	TRBJ2-7	.	CASSGPGRPYEQYF	TGCGCCAGCAGCGGACCGGGACGCCCCTACGAGCAGTACTTC
TRBV6-1	once	TRBJ2-7	.	CASSEASGTYEQYF	TGTGCCAGCAGTGAAGCTAGCGGTACCTACGAGCAGTACTTC
TRBV6-1	.	TRBJ1-1	.	CASSEWGGRTEAFF	TGTGCCAGCAGTGAATGGGGCGGTAGGACTGAAGCTTTCTTT
TRBV19	.	TRBJ1-1	TRBD1	CASGGQGAQPLEAFF	TGTGCCAGTGGGGGGCAGGGGGCGCAACCCCTTGAAGCTTTCTTT
TRBV21-1	.	TRBJ2-7	.	CASSKQWDKQPGLAVLYELGEQYF	TGTGCCAGCAGCAAACAATGGGACAAGCAGCCGGGACTAGCGGTACTGTACGAACTCGGCGAGCAGTACTTC
TRBV19	.	TRBJ1-5	.	CASSILRGTANSNQPQHF	TGTGCCAGTAGTATTCTAAGGGGGACGGCGAATAGCAATCAGCCCCAGCATTTT
TRBV6-6	.	TRBJ2-7	.	CASGGGLYEQYF	TGTGCCAGCGGAGGCGGACTCTACGAGCAGTACTTC
TRBV27	once	TRBJ2-7	.	CASSLWRGSYEQYF	TGTGCCAGCAGTTTATGGCGGGGCTCCTACGAGCAGTACTTC
TRBV28	.	TRBJ1-4	TRBD1	CASSPSGGGGEKLFF	TGTGCCAGCAGCCCTTCAGGGGGTGGGGGTGAAAAACTGTTTTTT
TRBV4-1	.	TRBJ1-3	TRBD1	CASSKDRGRNPGNTIYF	TGCGCCAGCAGCAAGGACAGGGGGCGGAATCCTGGAAACACCATATATTTT
TRBV7-3	.	TRBJ2-2	TRBD2	CASSLIAGLNTGELFF	TGTGCCAGCAGCTTAATAGCGGGACTTAACACCGGGGAGCTGTTTTTT
TRBV6-6	.	TRBJ1-3	.	CASSYGGFAGNTIYF	TGTGCCAGCAGTTACGGGGGGTTCGCTGGAAACACCATATATTTT
TRBV27	.	TRBJ2-7	.	CASRVQSWSYEQYF	TGTGCCAGCAGGGTCCAATCTTGGTCCTACGAGCAGTACTTC
TRBV10-1	.	TRBJ2-3	.	CASSYDHTDTQYF	TGCGCCAGCAGTTATGACCACACAGATACGCAGTATTTT
TRBV27	once	TRBJ2-7	TRBD2	CASRVAGGSYEQYF	TGTGCCAGCAGGGTAGCGGGAGGCTCCTACGAGCAGTACTTC
TRBV30	once	TRBJ2-5	.	CAWSVKSVRETQYF	TGTGCCTGGAGTGTAAAATCAGTTCGGGAGACCCAGTACTTC